This T cell receptor (beta chain) was sequenced in a study of blood T cell repertoires in COVID-19. Turning to the study itself: T cells, B-cell-depleted T cells, or PBMCs provided the cDNA or gDNA that served as material.

Trimming removed 2 bases from V and 3 bases from J; junction bases left unmatched: 3. Germline V lookup: CDR1 KGHSH, CDR2 LQKENI. The CDR3 runs 14 residues. Profiled with immunoSEQ multiplex PCR; TCRdb holds only in-frame clones, not every one. The data contain some 100,000 clones, more than 80% of them singletons. The receptor's source is a human donor in a cohort sampled during active COVID-19. The rearrangement uses TRBV18 and TRBJ2-7; 8 bases are a match to TRBD1. Sequenced input: peripheral blood. The CDR3, as DNA: TGTGCCAGCTCACCAACAGGGGGGCTCTACGAGCAGTACTTC. Its protein is CASSPTGGLYEQYF.